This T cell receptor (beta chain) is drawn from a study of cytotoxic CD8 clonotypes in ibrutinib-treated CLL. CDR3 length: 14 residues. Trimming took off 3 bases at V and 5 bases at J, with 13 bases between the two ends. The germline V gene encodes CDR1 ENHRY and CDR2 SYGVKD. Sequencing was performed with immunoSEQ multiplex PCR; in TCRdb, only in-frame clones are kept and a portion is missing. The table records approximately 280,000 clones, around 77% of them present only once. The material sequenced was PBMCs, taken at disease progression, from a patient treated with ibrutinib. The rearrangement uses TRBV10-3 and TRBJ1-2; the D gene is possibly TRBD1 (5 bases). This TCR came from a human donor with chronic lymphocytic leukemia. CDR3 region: CAISDPGGVYGYTF. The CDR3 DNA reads TGTGCCATCAGTGACCCGGGGGGGGTGTATGGCTACACCTTC.